These T cell receptor beta chains were read from a single sample in a study of shared clonotypes between healthy human individuals. Clones were read by immunoSEQ multiplex PCR, and TCRdb kept only the in-frame ones, dropping some. Of some 1.5 million clones listed, 98% are singletons. The material sequenced was naive CD4+ T cells sorted from blood. These TCRs come from a man under 40 in good health. Each CDR3 is given with its conserved first and last residue. A D gene is named only where the DNA matches it firmly. The size entry is marked missing in some rows and otherwise reads once, few, many or a size class.

CDR3aa: CATLRTGTSYEQYF
CDR3nt: TGTGCCACCTTACGGACAGGGACCTCCTACGAGCAGTACTTC
v_gene: TRBV19
j_gene: TRBJ2-7
d_gene: TRBD1
abundance: .

CDR3aa: CASSFNRGGGHAEAFF
CDR3nt: TGTGCCAGCAGTTTCAACAGGGGAGGGGGACATGCTGAAGCTTTCTTT
v_gene: TRBV27
j_gene: TRBJ1-1
d_gene: TRBD1
abundance: .

CDR3aa: CASASYHRYQETQYF
CDR3nt: TGTGCCAGCGCGTCGTACCACAGATACCAAGAGACCCAGTACTTC
v_gene: TRBV28
j_gene: TRBJ2-5
d_gene: .
abundance: .

CDR3aa: CASSPKAQGVYEQYF
CDR3nt: TGTGCCAGCTCACCAAAGGCCCAGGGGGTTTACGAGCAGTACTTC
v_gene: TRBV18
j_gene: TRBJ2-7
d_gene: TRBD1
abundance: .

CDR3aa: CASSQGTGTGNYEQFF
CDR3nt: TGTGCCAGCAGCCAAGGAACTGGGACAGGTAATTATGAGCAGTTCTTC
v_gene: TRBV14
j_gene: TRBJ2-1
d_gene: TRBD1
abundance: .

CDR3aa: CASSPPRLARGTDTQYF
CDR3nt: TGTGCCAGCAGTCCCCCCCGACTAGCGAGAGGCACAGATACGCAGTATTTT
v_gene: TRBV28
j_gene: TRBJ2-3
d_gene: TRBD2
abundance: .

CDR3aa: CASTSSRGSNQPQHF
CDR3nt: TGTGCCAGCACCTCTTCCAGGGGTAGCAATCAGCCCCAGCATTTT
v_gene: TRBV28
j_gene: TRBJ1-5
d_gene: .
abundance: .

CDR3aa: CAWTPAGPEAFF
CDR3nt: TGTGCCTGGACCCCAGCCGGGCCAGAAGCTTTCTTT
v_gene: TRBV30
j_gene: TRBJ1-1
d_gene: .
abundance: .

CDR3aa: CASSHTQPLRGAEDTEAFF
CDR3nt: TGTGCCAGCTCGCACACTCAACCCCTTCGGGGGGCTGAAGACACTGAAGCTTTCTTT
v_gene: TRBV18
j_gene: TRBJ1-1
d_gene: .
abundance: .

CDR3aa: CSVSTNTEAFF
CDR3nt: TGCAGTGTTTCGACGAACACTGAAGCTTTCTTT
v_gene: TRBV20-1
j_gene: TRBJ1-1
d_gene: .
abundance: .

CDR3aa: CASSTSGTNEEQFF
CDR3nt: TGTGCCAGTAGTACGTCCGGGACGAATGAGGAGCAGTTCTTC
v_gene: TRBV19
j_gene: TRBJ2-1
d_gene: .
abundance: .

CDR3aa: CSISGTGPSGANVLTF
CDR3nt: TGCAGCATCTCCGGGACAGGGCCCTCTGGGGCCAACGTCCTGACTTTC
v_gene: TRBV29-1
j_gene: TRBJ2-6
d_gene: TRBD1
abundance: .

CDR3aa: CANPGQQNIQYF
CDR3nt: TGTGCCAACCCGGGACAGCAAAACATTCAGTACTTC
v_gene: TRBV27
j_gene: TRBJ2-4
d_gene: TRBD1
abundance: .

CDR3aa: CSVEVVAKNIQYF
CDR3nt: TGCAGCGTTGAAGTGGTGGCCAAAAACATTCAGTACTTC
v_gene: TRBV29-1
j_gene: TRBJ2-4
d_gene: .
abundance: .

CDR3aa: CASSVSGSPYNEQFF
CDR3nt: TGTGCCAGCAGCGTAAGTGGGAGTCCCTACAATGAGCAGTTCTTC
v_gene: TRBV9
j_gene: TRBJ2-1
d_gene: .
abundance: once

CDR3aa: CASSLVGGLAAYNEQFF
CDR3nt: TGTGCCAGCAGTTTGGTTGGGGGACTAGCAGCATACAATGAGCAGTTCTTC
v_gene: TRBV28
j_gene: TRBJ2-1
d_gene: TRBD2
abundance: .

CDR3aa: CASSLRTGSAYEQYF
CDR3nt: TGTGCCAGCAGCTTGCGGACAGGTTCAGCCTACGAGCAGTACTTC
v_gene: TRBV11-2
j_gene: TRBJ2-7
d_gene: TRBD1
abundance: .

CDR3aa: CASSIGQLSNQPQHF
CDR3nt: TGTGCCAGTAGTATAGGACAGCTCAGCAATCAGCCCCAGCATTTT
v_gene: TRBV19
j_gene: TRBJ1-5
d_gene: .
abundance: .

CDR3aa: CASSWETGVTGELFF
CDR3nt: TGTGCCAGCAGTTGGGAGACAGGGGTCACCGGGGAGCTGTTTTTT
v_gene: TRBV27
j_gene: TRBJ2-2
d_gene: TRBD1
abundance: .

CDR3aa: CASSFPPYEQYF
CDR3nt: TGTGCCAGCAGCTTTCCCCCGTACGAGCAGTACTTC
v_gene: TRBV12-1
j_gene: TRBJ2-7
d_gene: .
abundance: once

CDR3aa: CASSSDTSGAFGRPFF
CDR3nt: TGCGCCAGCAGCTCAGATACTAGCGGCGCCTTCGGGCGGCCGTTCTTC
v_gene: TRBV5-1
j_gene: TRBJ2-1
d_gene: TRBD2
abundance: .

CDR3aa: CASSYSRSTTVGTQYF
CDR3nt: TGTGCCAGCAGTTACTCGAGGTCTACCACCGTAGGGACCCAGTACTTC
v_gene: TRBV6-5
j_gene: TRBJ2-5
d_gene: .
abundance: .

CDR3aa: CASSRPGTGSYEQYF
CDR3nt: TGTGCCAGCAGTAGACCCGGGACAGGCTCCTACGAGCAGTACTTC
v_gene: TRBV6-1
j_gene: TRBJ2-7
d_gene: TRBD1
abundance: once

CDR3aa: CASSIGTTEKLFF
CDR3nt: TGTGCCAGCAGCATTGGGACGACTGAAAAACTGTTTTTT
v_gene: TRBV5-5
j_gene: TRBJ1-4
d_gene: .
abundance: .

CDR3aa: CASSQEPPGQMNQPQHF
CDR3nt: TGCGCCAGCAGCCAAGAGCCGCCGGGACAGATGAATCAGCCCCAGCATTTT
v_gene: TRBV4-3
j_gene: TRBJ1-5
d_gene: TRBD1
abundance: .

CDR3aa: CASSSGLRTDTQYF
CDR3nt: TGTGCCAGCAGCTCGGGACTCCGCACAGATACGCAGTATTTT
v_gene: TRBV7-2
j_gene: TRBJ2-3
d_gene: .
abundance: .

CDR3aa: CASTTGWGTYEQYF
CDR3nt: TGTGCCAGCACCACAGGGTGGGGGACCTACGAGCAGTACTTC
v_gene: TRBV28
j_gene: TRBJ2-7
d_gene: .
abundance: .

CDR3aa: CASSLGHQNLYEQYF
CDR3nt: TGTGCCAGCAGCTTGGGACATCAGAACCTCTACGAGCAGTACTTC
v_gene: TRBV5-4
j_gene: TRBJ2-7
d_gene: .
abundance: .

CDR3aa: CASSGSSGSETQYF
CDR3nt: TGTGCCAGTAGCGGTTCTAGCGGGAGTGAGACCCAGTACTTC
v_gene: TRBV19
j_gene: TRBJ2-5
d_gene: TRBD2
abundance: once

CDR3aa: CASSQTWTSGTQVEQYF
CDR3nt: TGCGCCAGCAGCCAAACTTGGACTAGCGGGACCCAGGTGGAGCAGTACTTC
v_gene: TRBV4-3
j_gene: TRBJ2-7
d_gene: TRBD2
abundance: .

CDR3aa: CASSLRGQGPNEKLFF
CDR3nt: TGTGCCAGCAGCTTAAGGGGACAGGGGCCCAATGAAAAACTGTTTTTT
v_gene: TRBV7-8
j_gene: TRBJ1-4
d_gene: TRBD1
abundance: .

CDR3aa: CASSEFPEGDYTF
CDR3nt: TGTGCCAGCAGTGAATTTCCCGAGGGCGACTACACCTTC
v_gene: TRBV25-1
j_gene: TRBJ1-2
d_gene: .
abundance: once

CDR3aa: CASRSTRDYQYF
CDR3nt: TGTGCCAGCAGGTCTACCCGGGACTATCAGTACTTC
v_gene: TRBV28
j_gene: TRBJ2-7
d_gene: TRBD2
abundance: .

CDR3aa: CASSQGEGYTF
CDR3nt: TGTGCCAGCAGCCAAGGGGAGGGCTACACCTTC
v_gene: TRBV14
j_gene: TRBJ1-2
d_gene: .
abundance: .

CDR3aa: CASKNSMNTEAFF
CDR3nt: TGTGCCAGCAAGAATTCAATGAACACTGAAGCTTTCTTT
v_gene: TRBV2
j_gene: TRBJ1-1
d_gene: .
abundance: .

CDR3aa: CASSPTGNVWGNTIYF
CDR3nt: TGTGCCAGCTCACCAACAGGCAACGTTTGGGGAAACACCATATATTTT
v_gene: TRBV18
j_gene: TRBJ1-3
d_gene: .
abundance: .

CDR3aa: CASSARQGSKYEQYF
CDR3nt: TGTGCCAGCAGTGCAAGGCAGGGCAGCAAGTACGAGCAGTACTTC
v_gene: TRBV2
j_gene: TRBJ2-7
d_gene: .
abundance: .

CDR3aa: CAISEVGGNEKLFF
CDR3nt: TGTGCCATCAGTGAGGTGGGGGGGAATGAAAAACTGTTTTTT
v_gene: TRBV10-3
j_gene: TRBJ1-4
d_gene: .
abundance: .

CDR3aa: CASSLRPGNNEKLFF
CDR3nt: TGTGCCAGCAGCTTACGTCCGGGGAACAATGAAAAACTGTTTTTT
v_gene: TRBV7-2
j_gene: TRBJ1-4
d_gene: .
abundance: .

CDR3aa: CASSLGYKGVEEETQYF
CDR3nt: TGTGCCAGCAGCTTAGGGTATAAGGGAGTGGAGGAAGAGACCCAGTACTTC
v_gene: TRBV11-3
j_gene: TRBJ2-5
d_gene: .
abundance: .

CDR3aa: CASSTSGTVQETQYF
CDR3nt: TGTGCCAGCAGTACTAGCGGGACAGTTCAAGAGACCCAGTACTTC
v_gene: TRBV9
j_gene: TRBJ2-5
d_gene: TRBD2
abundance: .

CDR3aa: CASSYRRTGSLEQYF
CDR3nt: TGTGCCAGCAGTTACCGTCGGACAGGCTCTTTGGAGCAGTACTTC
v_gene: TRBV28
j_gene: TRBJ2-7
d_gene: TRBD1
abundance: once